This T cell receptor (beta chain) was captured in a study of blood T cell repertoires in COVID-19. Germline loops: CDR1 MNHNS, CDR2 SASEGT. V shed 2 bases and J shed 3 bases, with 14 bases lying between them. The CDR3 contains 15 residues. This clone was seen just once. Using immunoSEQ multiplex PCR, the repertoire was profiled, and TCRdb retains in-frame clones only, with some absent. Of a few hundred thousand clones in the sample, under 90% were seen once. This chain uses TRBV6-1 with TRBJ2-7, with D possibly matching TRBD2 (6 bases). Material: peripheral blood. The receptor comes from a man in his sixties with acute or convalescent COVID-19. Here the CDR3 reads CASSEWGGTFYEQYF. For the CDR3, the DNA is TGTGCCAGCAGTGAATGGGGAGGAACCTTCTACGAGCAGTACTTC.